Described below is a single T cell receptor (beta chain) sequence and its context. Its target is unknown. This sample is drawn from a study of PD-1 blockade in mismatch repair-deficient tumors. Across the whole study: Enrolled about 2012-2016, patients had progressing, pretreated mismatch repair-deficient cancers of about a dozen types. General study results and limits: Tumor-resident clones, often undetectable pretreatment in blood, expanded then contracted after pembrolizumab.

Germline V gives CDR1 MNHNY, CDR2 SVGAGI (reference sequence). Trimming left V 2 bases short and J 6 bases short, with 11 bases between. This CDR3 has 14 residues. The assay was immunoSEQ multiplex PCR, and TCRdb's table has in-frame clones only and misses some. This table has roughly 120,000 clones, around nine tenths appearing once. All patients were mismatch repair deficient, assessed by either PCR or immunohistochemistry. TCR sequencing covered a few patients who responded to pembrolizumab. This chain joins TRBV6-6 and TRBJ1-5; possible D gene TRBD1, 6 bases. The receptor comes from an adult with mismatch repair-deficient cancer. The material sequenced was peripheral blood, taken approximately 70 weeks after starting pembrolizumab. CDR3 region: CASSYQTGGQPQHF. CDR3 nucleotides: TGTGCCAGCAGTTACCAGACAGGAGGTCAGCCCCAGCATTTT.